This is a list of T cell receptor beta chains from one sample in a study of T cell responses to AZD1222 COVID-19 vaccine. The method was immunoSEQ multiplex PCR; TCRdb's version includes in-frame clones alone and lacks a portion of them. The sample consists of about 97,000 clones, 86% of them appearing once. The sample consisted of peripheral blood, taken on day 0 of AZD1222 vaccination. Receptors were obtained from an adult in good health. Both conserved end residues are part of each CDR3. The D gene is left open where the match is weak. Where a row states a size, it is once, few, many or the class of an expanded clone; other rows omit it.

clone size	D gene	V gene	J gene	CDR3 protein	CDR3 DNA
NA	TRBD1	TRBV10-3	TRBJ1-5	CATTGTGDQPQHF	TGTGCCACAACCGGGACAGGAGATCAGCCCCAGCATTTT
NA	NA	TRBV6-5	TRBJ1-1	CASSQRHNTEAFF	TGTGCCAGCAGTCAACGTCATAACACTGAAGCTTTCTTT
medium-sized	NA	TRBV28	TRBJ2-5	CASSFIALGETQYF	TGTGCCAGCAGTTTCATTGCTCTTGGGGAGACCCAGTACTTC
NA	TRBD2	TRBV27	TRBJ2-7	CASSLAASGDYEQYF	TGTGCCAGCAGTTTAGCGGCTAGCGGGGACTACGAGCAGTACTTC
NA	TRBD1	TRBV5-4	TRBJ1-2	CASSLPTGVAGYTF	TGTGCCAGCAGCTTGCCTACAGGGGTGGCGGGCTACACCTTC
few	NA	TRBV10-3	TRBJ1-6	CAISDPRGTNSPLHF	TGTGCCATCAGTGATCCCAGGGGAACCAATTCACCCCTCCACTTT
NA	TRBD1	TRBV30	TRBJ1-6	CAWRIDRGSSYNSPLHF	TGTGCCTGGAGGATCGACAGGGGGAGCTCCTATAATTCACCCCTCCACTTT
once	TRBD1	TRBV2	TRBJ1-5	CASGRQGGQPQHF	TGTGCCAGCGGCCGACAGGGGGGCCAGCCCCAGCATTTT
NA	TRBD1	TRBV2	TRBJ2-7	CASSEMTGYVEQYF	TGTGCCAGCAGTGAGATGACAGGGTACGTCGAGCAGTACTTC
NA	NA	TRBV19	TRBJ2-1	CASSGQGLSNEQFF	TGTGCCAGTAGTGGGCAGGGGCTTTCCAATGAGCAGTTCTTC
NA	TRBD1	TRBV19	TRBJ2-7	CASSFQGGGEQYF	TGTGCCAGTAGTTTCCAAGGGGGCGGCGAGCAGTACTTC
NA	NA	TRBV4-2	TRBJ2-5	CASSPRAGPSTGLQETQYF	TGTGCCAGCAGCCCTAGAGCAGGGCCGTCGACCGGACTCCAAGAGACCCAGTACTTC
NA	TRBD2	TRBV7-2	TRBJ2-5	CASSLVSGSMETQYF	TGTGCCAGCAGCTTAGTTAGCGGGAGCATGGAGACCCAGTACTTC
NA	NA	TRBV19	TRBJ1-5	CASADGNQPQHF	TGTGCCAGTGCGGACGGCAATCAGCCCCAGCATTTT
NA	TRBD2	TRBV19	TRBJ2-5	CASSGGTSGIETQYF	TGTGCCAGTAGTGGGGGGACTAGCGGGATTGAGACCCAGTACTTC
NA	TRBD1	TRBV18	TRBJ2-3	CASSISGQGDTQYF	TGTGCCAGCTCAATTTCGGGACAGGGTGATACGCAGTATTTT
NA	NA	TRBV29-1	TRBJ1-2	CSVEDQNYGYTF	TGCAGCGTTGAAGATCAGAACTATGGCTACACCTTC
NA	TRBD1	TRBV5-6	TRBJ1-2	CASSLRDSNYGYTF	TGTGCCAGCAGCTTGAGGGACAGTAACTATGGCTACACCTTC
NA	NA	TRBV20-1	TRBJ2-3	CSARIQDTQYF	TGCAGTGCTAGAATTCAAGATACGCAGTATTTT
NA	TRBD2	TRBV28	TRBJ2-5	CASSPRLAGGRGETQYF	TGTGCCAGCAGTCCCCGGTTAGCGGGGGGCCGGGGGGAGACCCAGTACTTC
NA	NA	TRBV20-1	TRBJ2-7	CSAPSIDEQYF	TGCAGTGCTCCCAGTATCGACGAGCAGTACTTC
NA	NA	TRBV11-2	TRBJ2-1	CASSLVRAEQFF	TGTGCCAGCAGCTTAGTGAGGGCCGAGCAGTTCTTC
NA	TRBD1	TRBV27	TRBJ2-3	CASSNYRTGFGTDTQYF	TGTGCCAGCAGTAATTATCGGACAGGATTCGGCACAGATACGCAGTATTTT
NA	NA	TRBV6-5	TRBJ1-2	CASSPPAGYTF	TGTGCCAGCAGCCCCCCTGCCGGCTACACCTTC
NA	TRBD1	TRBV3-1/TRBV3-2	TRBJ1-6	CASSLWDRGDNSPLHF	TGTGCCAGCAGCCTCTGGGACAGGGGCGATAATTCACCCCTCCACTTT
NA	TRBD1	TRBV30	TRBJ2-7	CAWSRQGAGEQYF	TGTGCCTGGAGTAGACAGGGAGCCGGAGAGCAGTACTTC